The rows below give T cell receptor beta chains drawn from one sample of a study of monozygotic twins with inflammatory bowel disease. TCRdb reprocessed the 5' RACE reads, with one entry per CDR3 protein and no DNA. The sample's table shows fewer than 550,000 distinct CDR3 sequences. Material: blood. The receptors were sampled from a human donor with ulcerative colitis or Crohn's disease, or a healthy co-twin of an affected twin (not recorded which). CDR3s include the opening cysteine and the closing phenylalanine or tryptophan.

V,J,CDR3
TRBV7-3,TRBJ2-3,CASSFPEKDHTQYF
TRBV6-5,TRBJ1-6,CASSRGGSPLHF
TRBV4-3,TRBJ1-1,CASSRGGADTEAFF
TRBV12-3/TRBV12-4,TRBJ1-6,CASSRTGAPTPLHF
TRBV20-1,TRBJ1-5,CSAHGGGGQPQHF
TRBV27,TRBJ2-1,CASSLYEANEQFF
TRBV2,TRBJ2-7,CASSGGTLTYEQYF
TRBV20-1,TRBJ2-3,CSAKNQASPTDTQYF
TRBV24-1,TRBJ1-2,CATRDSQSYGYTF
TRBV5-4,TRBJ2-2,CASSFGQGTLNTGELFF
TRBV12-3/TRBV12-4,TRBJ1-1,CASSLDGAHYEAFF
TRBV5-5,TRBJ1-6,CASTLSGTENSPLHF
TRBV11-2,TRBJ2-1,CASSWVRGAAYNEQFF
TRBV18,TRBJ1-4,CASSPGTRGGGTNEKLFF
TRBV9,TRBJ1-3,CASSQDGRGDTIYF
TRBV3-1,TRBJ1-6,CASSQMGRLVGSPLHF
TRBV3-1,TRBJ2-1,CASSQGPGLVYNEQFF
TRBV28,TRBJ1-5,CASSLNGEYQPQHF
TRBV5-1,TRBJ1-3,CASSRAGTASGNTIYF
TRBV3-1,TRBJ1-5,CASSPEISGTGNPPQHF
TRBV7-8,TRBJ1-5,CAGSLVGAHQPQHF
TRBV7-9,TRBJ2-1,CASRDRDYNEQFF
TRBV4-1,TRBJ2-5,CASSQAGTPETQYF
TRBV20-1,TRBJ2-4,CSGGQGTGAKNIQYF
TRBV18,TRBJ1-5,CASSPKGGEQPQHF
TRBV5-4,TRBJ2-2,CASSSGVGTNTGELFF
TRBV6-2/TRBV6-3,TRBJ2-7,CASSTNPGEQYF
TRBV6-2/TRBV6-3,TRBJ2-5,CASSYRTFAGETQYF
TRBV29-1,TRBJ2-5,CSVIGIAGGRGETQYF
TRBV7-2,TRBJ1-1,CASSFARTSAPEAFF
TRBV19,TRBJ2-2,CASSILDFGELFF
TRBV12-3/TRBV12-4,TRBJ1-5,CASNIALNQPQHF
TRBV29-1,TRBJ1-1,CSVDVVNTEAFF
TRBV10-3,TRBJ2-1,CAISEGQGGFF
TRBV7-9,TRBJ2-5,CASSPTSGAPFQETQYF
TRBV29-1,TRBJ2-1,CSVVKNQIRYNEQFF
TRBV4-1,TRBJ1-2,CASSQTVVDGYTF
TRBV4-1,TRBJ1-3,CASSQLPGPSGNTIYF
TRBV6-2/TRBV6-3,TRBJ1-1,CASHTGGALNTEAFF
TRBV7-2,TRBJ1-2,CASSLSGVSYGYTF
TRBV4-2,TRBJ2-1,CASSQERGEQFF
TRBV25-1,TRBJ2-7,CASSESLGRHYEQYF
TRBV7-2,TRBJ2-5,CASSFGLAGGRETQYF
TRBV4-3,TRBJ2-1,CASSQDTSPYNEQFF
TRBV7-8,TRBJ2-2,CASSSTQATLGELFF
TRBV19,TRBJ2-3,CASTSLGLSTDTQYF
TRBV2,TRBJ1-1,CASSEYLTGLNTEAFF
TRBV6-1,TRBJ1-1,CASSPPRRGGTEAFF
TRBV6-2/TRBV6-3,TRBJ2-1,CASSTRLAYNEQFF
TRBV29-1,TRBJ1-2,CSVVHLHLRDANF
TRBV6-1,TRBJ1-6,CASRLDRGLSNSPLHF
TRBV7-9,TRBJ1-2,CASSLDLGTAYGYTF
TRBV7-3,TRBJ1-1,CASSVTLNTEAFF
TRBV29-1,TRBJ2-3,CSVEGIGKAGRADTQYF
TRBV5-8,TRBJ1-5,CASSLAGTGIYQPQHF
TRBV5-1,TRBJ1-1,CASSLSLTTGVDTEAFF
TRBV2,TRBJ1-5,CASTPRGGELRGNQPQHF
TRBV15,TRBJ2-5,CATSRLQETQYF
TRBV12-3/TRBV12-4,TRBJ1-6,CASSLVRGSISPLHF
TRBV7-2,TRBJ2-2,CASSSGPLSLTGELFF